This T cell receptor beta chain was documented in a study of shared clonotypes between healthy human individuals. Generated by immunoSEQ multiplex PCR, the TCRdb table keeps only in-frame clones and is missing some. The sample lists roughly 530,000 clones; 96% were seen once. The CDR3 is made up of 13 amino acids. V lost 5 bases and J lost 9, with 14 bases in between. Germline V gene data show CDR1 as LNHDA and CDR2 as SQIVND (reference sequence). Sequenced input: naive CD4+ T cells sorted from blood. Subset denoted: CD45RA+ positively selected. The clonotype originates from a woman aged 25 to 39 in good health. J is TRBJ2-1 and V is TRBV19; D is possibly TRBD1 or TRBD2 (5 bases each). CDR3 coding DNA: TGTGCCAGTAGTGCACCCGGGGCAGGTGAGCAGTTCTTC. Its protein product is CASSAPGAGEQFF.